These 15 T cell receptor beta chains share one sample of origin, sequenced in a study of Ad26.COV2.S vaccination and SARS-CoV-2 variants. Treatment defined: some 20 received Ad26.COV2.S at low or high dose, single or two shots; about five received placebo; per-sample allocation not given. Day 63 after the first vaccine or placebo injection was the time point for sampling. The protocol was immunoSEQ multiplex PCR, while the TCRdb copy is restricted to in-frame clones and leaves out a portion. The sample includes about 400,000 clones, 70% to 90% of them seen just once. This sample comprised peripheral blood, obtained in a trial of Ad26.COV2.S vaccine versus placebo. The receptors originated from a person between 18 and 60 years old who received the Ad26.COV2.S COVID-19 vaccine or a placebo.

The chain is built from TRBV11-2 and TRBJ1-2, with TRBD1 identical over 9 bases. V shed 5 bases, J shed 8 bases, and the junction held 6 bases outside the gene matches. The germline CDR1 and CDR2 sequences are SGHAT and FQNNGV. The CDR3 has 13 residues. In nucleotides, the CDR3 is TGTGCCAGCAGCCTACAGGGGGCTAGGGGCTACACCTTC. It specifies CASSLQGARGYTF.

This chain joins TRBV7-3 and TRBJ1-6, with a tentative D call TRBD1 (5 bases). Trimming shortened V by 5 bases and J by 3 bases, and 8 bases separated the two germline ends. CDR3 length: 14 residues. CDR1 and CDR2 (germline): SGHTA, FQGTGA. The CDR3 sequence: CASSQDSYNSPLHF. DNA of the CDR3: TGTGCCAGCAGCCAAGACAGCTATAATTCACCCCTCCACTTT.

The CDR3 DNA follows: TGTGCCATCAGCCCAGCGGGAAGGCTTTACGAGCAGTACTTC. As protein: CAISPAGRLYEQYF. This chain links TRBV10-3 with TRBJ2-7; 7 bases match TRBD2. The CDR3 contains 14 residues. V trimming: 6 bases; J trimming: 4 bases; junction bases outside the gene matches: 9. Germline CDR1 and CDR2: ENHRY and SYGVKD.

This rearrangement joins TRBV28 to TRBJ2-3; D not certain. The V and J ends lost 6 bases and 0 bases respectively, with 7 bases between them. The CDR3 has 13 amino acids. Per the germline V gene, CDR1 is MDHEN and CDR2 is SYDVKM. CDR3 DNA sequence: TGTGCCAGCAGCTTTGTTAGCACAGATACGCAGTATTTT. Protein sequence: CASSFVSTDTQYF. The full variable domain, completed using reference TRBV28 and TRBJ2-3, is DVKVTQSSRYLVKRTGEKVFLECVQDMDHENMFWYRQDPGLGLRLIYFSYDVKMKEKGDIPEGYSVSREKKERFSLILESASTNQTSMYLCASSFVSTDTQYFGPGTRLTVL.

As for this clone: Other DNA sequences in the same sample also yield this CDR3. The chain carries TRBV28 and TRBJ2-7; no definite D call. The V gene lost 5 bases and the J gene lost 0 bases, with 2 bases spanning the gap. This CDR3 contains 11 residues. Germline CDR1 reads MDHEN; CDR2 reads SYDVKM. The CDR3 DNA is TGTGCCAGCAGTGTCTCCTACGAGCAGTACTTC. It specifies CASSVSYEQYF.

The rearrangement links TRBV19 to TRBJ2-5; 8 nucleotides line up with TRBD2. The CDR3 totals 15 residues. Trimming removed 4 bases from V and 5 bases from J; junction bases left unmatched: 9. Germline CDR1 LNHDA, CDR2 SQIVND (reference sequence). The CDR3 region is CASSTQRERGETQYF. CDR3 nucleotide sequence: TGTGCCAGTAGTACCCAGCGGGAGAGGGGGGAGACCCAGTACTTC. The entire variable domain, with the rest obtained from reference TRBV19 and TRBJ2-5, is as follows: DGGITQSPKYLFRKEGQNVTLSCEQNLNHDAMYWYRQDPGQGLRLIYYSQIVNDFQKGDIAEGYSVSREKKESFPLTVTSAQKNPTAFYLCASSTQRERGETQYFGPGTRLLVL.

This clone appeared once. The chain links TRBV28 to TRBJ1-2; D not certain. V was pared by 5 bases and J by 0 bases, with 16 bases between. Germline V lookup: CDR1 MDHEN, CDR2 SYDVKM. CDR3 length: 16 residues. CDR3 DNA sequence: TGTGCCAGCAGTCTTCCCCCCTGGCGGACTAACTATGGCTACACCTTC. The encoded protein is CASSLPPWRTNYGYTF.

This clone was found once. The V gene is TRBV28, the J gene TRBJ2-1; 9 nucleotides agree with TRBD1. The V gene's germline CDR1 is MDHEN and CDR2 SYDVKM. This CDR3 region has 13 residues. Trimming at V came to 5 bases and at J to 16 bases, leaving 12 bases not matched to a gene. CDR3 in DNA: TGTGCCAGCAGTCCTCTTTTGGGACAGGGTCCCTTCTTC. This gives the protein CASSPLLGQGPFF. Together with reference TRBV28 and TRBJ2-1, the CDR3 gives the full variable domain: DVKVTQSSRYLVKRTGEKVFLECVQDMDHENMFWYRQDPGLGLRLIYFSYDVKMKEKGDIPEGYSVSREKKERFSLILESASTNQTSMYLCASSPLLGQGPFFGPGTRLTVL.

V gene TRBV7-2 combines with J gene TRBJ2-5, with 7 bases that match TRBD1. CDR1 and CDR2 (germline): SGHTA, FQGNSA. The length of the CDR3 is 13 residues. J gave up 5 bases and V 5 bases, and 5 bases lay outside the gene matches. The CDR3 nucleotides read TGTGCCAGCAGCACAGGGGCGCGGGAGACCCAGTACTTC. It yields the protein CASSTGARETQYF. Variable domain in full (rest from reference TRBV7-2 and TRBJ2-5): GAGVSQSPSNKVTEKGKDVELRCDPISGHTALYWYRQSLGQGLEFLIYFQGNSAPDKSGLPSDRFSAERTGGSVSTLTIQRTQQEDSAVYLCASSTGARETQYFGPGTRLLVL.

In this sample, this clone turned up a few times. The chain combines TRBV6-5 with TRBJ1-2; 7 nucleotides line up with TRBD1. In germline, CDR1 is MNHEY, CDR2 SVGAGI. The CDR3 runs 13 residues. V shed 6 bases, J shed 3 bases, and the junction held 4 bases outside the gene matches. CDR3 amino acids: CASSDRAYYGYTF. In nucleotides, the CDR3 is TGTGCCAGCAGCGACAGGGCGTACTATGGCTACACCTTC.

The chain is built from TRBV28 and TRBJ1-3, with TRBD1 matching 8 bases. CDR3 length: 14 amino acids. The V and J ends lost 6 bases and 4 bases, in that order; junction bases with no gene match: 5. Germline CDR1 MDHEN, CDR2 SYDVKM. The CDR3 DNA reads as TGTGCCAGCAGCGACAGGGGTTCGGGAAACACCATATATTTT. Its protein is CASSDRGSGNTIYF.

This rearrangement joins TRBV6-5 to TRBJ2-7, with 13 bases aligning to TRBD2. Germline loops: CDR1 MNHEY, CDR2 SVGAGI. With 10 bases clipped from V and 5 bases from J, the junction kept 8 bases outside the gene matches. The CDR3 sequence is 14 residues long. The CDR3 here is CATRTSGSNNEQYF. The CDR3 DNA reads as TGTGCCACCCGGACTAGCGGGAGTAACAACGAGCAGTACTTC.

The genes are TRBV21-1 and TRBJ2-7; the table's D call, TRBD1, was not checked against the DNA. TRBV21-1 is a recognized pseudogene. The CDR3 covers 16 residues. This chain's CDR3 is CASSLFRDRASYEQYF. The CDR3 DNA is TGTGCCAGCAGCCTCTTCCGGGACAGGGCCTCCTACGAGCAGTACTTC.

V is TRBV7-3 and J is TRBJ2-6; 7 positions match TRBD1. The V gene end was trimmed by 6 bases and the J gene end by 4 bases; junction bases not matched to a gene: 3. The CDR3 covers 14 residues. Germline CDR1 and CDR2: SGHTA and FQGTGA. In nucleotides, the CDR3 is TGTGCCAGCAGGACAGGGTCCGGGGCCAACGTCCTGACTTTC. The encoded protein is CASRTGSGANVLTF.

The chain has TRBV5-1 and TRBJ2-3, with D unresolved. V was trimmed by 5 bases and J by 3 bases, leaving 16 bases between them. The CDR3 totals 15 residues. Germline V gene data show CDR1 as SGHRS and CDR2 as YFSETQ. The CDR3 loop is CASRGLALGTDTQYF. CDR3 nucleotide sequence: TGCGCCAGCAGAGGTTTGGCCCTAGGGACAGATACGCAGTATTTT. The whole variable domain, filled in from reference TRBV5-1 and TRBJ2-3, reads KAGVTQTPRYLIKTRGQQVTLSCSPISGHRSVSWYQQTPGQGLQFLFEYFSETQRNKGNFPGRFSGRQFSNSRSEMNVSTLELGDSALYLCASRGLALGTDTQYFGPGTRLTVL.